The 9 T cell receptor beta chains below come from one sample, sequenced in a study of blood T cell repertoires in COVID-19. Sequencing used immunoSEQ multiplex PCR; TCRdb keeps in-frame clones, though not all of them. The profile shows under 250,000 clones, 86% of them singletons. The sample was peripheral blood. Source of these receptors: a woman between 55 and 75 years old who had recovered from COVID-19.

Written as DNA, the CDR3 is TGTGCCATCAGGGAGGACAGGGGAAGCAATGAGCAGTTCTTC. This translates into CAIREDRGSNEQFF. The chain combines TRBV10-3 with TRBJ2-1, with 9 bases identical to TRBD1. The germline V gene has CDR1 ENHRY and CDR2 SYGVKD. The J segment lost 6 bases and the V segment lost 6 bases, leaving 6 bases of the junction unmatched. The CDR3 sequence is 14 residues long.

The V and J genes are TRBV19 and TRBJ1-4; D gene unclear. Germline V gene data show CDR1 as LNHDA and CDR2 as SQIVND (reference sequence). The CDR3 has 13 residues. V lost 5 bases and J lost 8, with 12 bases in between. The CDR3 region is CASSVAGREKLFF. In DNA, the CDR3 is TGTGCCAGTAGTGTCGCGGGGAGAGAAAAACTGTTTTTT.

The rearrangement links TRBV7-8 to TRBJ1-6; TRBD1 matches at 12 bases. In germline, CDR1 is SGHVS, CDR2 FQNEAQ. The CDR3 totals 16 residues. The junction had 9 bases not matched to a gene; V was cut back by 1 base and J by 14 bases. CDR3 sequence reads: CASSLDSGQGARALHF. As DNA, the CDR3 is TGTGCCAGCAGCTTAGATTCGGGACAGGGGGCTAGGGCCCTCCACTTT.

This clone came up a few times. CDR3 DNA: TGTGCCATCAGACCCGGGGGCTCTGGAAACACCATATATTTT. Translating gives CAIRPGGSGNTIYF. The chain joins TRBV10-3 to TRBJ1-3; weak D call: TRBD1 (5 bases). The length of the CDR3 is 14 residues. CDR1 ENHRY and CDR2 SYGVKD come from the germline V gene. With 6 bases removed from V and 0 bases from J, the gap between germline ends came to 9 bases.

The chain is built from TRBV10-3 and TRBJ2-6, with D perhaps matching TRBD2 (5 bases). CDR1 is ENHRY and CDR2 is SYGVKD in the germline V gene. This CDR3 is built from 14 residues. V was shortened by 4 bases and J by 1 base, with 5 bases between the two germline ends. The CDR3 bases are TGTGCCATCAGTGCGGGATCTGGGGCCAACGTCCTGACTTTC. Translated, it gives CAISAGSGANVLTF.

The chain carries TRBV5-4 and TRBJ1-2, with TRBD1 matching over 12 bases. V lost 4 bases, J lost 7 bases, and 11 bases stayed unmatched. The CDR3 totals 16 residues. Germline loops: CDR1 SGHNT, CDR2 YYREEE (reference sequence). CDR3 in amino acids: CASSHWDRGRIGGYTF. CDR3 coding DNA: TGTGCCAGCAGCCATTGGGACAGGGGGCGGATAGGTGGCTACACCTTC.

The chain is built from TRBV29-1 and TRBJ2-2; 14 nucleotides match TRBD2. V gave up 4 bases and J gave up 5 bases; unmatched junction bases: 3. The CDR3 extends over 15 amino acids. Germline V gene lookup returns CDR1 SQVTM and CDR2 ANQGSEA. The CDR3 loop is CSVGLAGGQTGELFF. The CDR3 coding sequence is TGCAGCGTTGGACTAGCGGGGGGGCAGACCGGGGAGCTGTTTTTT.

This chain links TRBV7-3 with TRBJ2-1; perhaps TRBD2 as D (5 bases). The CDR3 runs to 15 residues. V lost 5 bases, J lost 0 bases, and 11 bases lay in between. The V gene's germline CDR1 is SGHTA and CDR2 FQGTGA. The DNA for the CDR3 is TGTGCCAGCAGCCTGCTTGGGAGCTCCTACAATGAGCAGTTCTTC. This encodes CASSLLGSSYNEQFF.

The gene calls are TRBV7-2 and TRBJ2-7; a weak D match, TRBD2 (7 bases). This CDR3 comprises 14 residues. CDR1 is SGHTA and CDR2 is FQGNSA in the germline V gene. The germline V and J ends were trimmed by 6 bases and 7 bases, with 19 bases remaining between them. The chain's CDR3 is CASSKAGALGEQYF. The CDR3 DNA is TGTGCCAGCAGTAAGGCGGGGGCCCTCGGGGAGCAGTACTTC.